This passage covers 20 T cell receptor beta chains from one sample sequenced in a study of OX40 agonist ivuxolimab in advanced cancers. Libraries were made using the immunoSEQ multiplex PCR assay. TCRdb holds this immuneACCESS table with in-frame rearrangements only. Some clones are missing; in checked studies, unresolved V genes explain under half, and the rest has no known cause. The sample contains around 83,000 clones, roughly 90% of them found a single time. In total, the top ten clones hold under 3% of the sample. The input for sequencing was CD4+ or CD8+ T cells sorted from blood, taken in a trial of the OX40 agonist ivuxolimab. The source is an adult with an advanced solid tumor such as melanoma, head and neck, liver or kidney cancer.

J is TRBJ2-5 and V is TRBV7-8; the match to TRBD2 covers 9 bases. CDR1 is SGHVS, CDR2 FQNEAQ, per germline. Germline trimming cut 5 bases from V and 1 base from J; bases unmatched to any gene: 5. The CDR3 covers 15 residues. DNA of the CDR3: TGTGCCAGCAGCGGCGGGAGGGCCGTCCAAGAGACCCAGTACTTC. This codes for CASSGGRAVQETQYF.

The genes are TRBV28 and TRBJ2-3; D possibly uses TRBD1 or TRBD2 (11 bases each). Trimming removed 7 bases from V and 5 bases from J, with 28 bases in between. This CDR3 has 18 amino acids. Germline lookup yields CDR1 MDHEN and CDR2 SYDVKM. In DNA form, the CDR3 reads TGTGCCAGCAAGGGACAGGGGGAAACTAGCGGGAGTCTAGATACGCAGTATTTT. Amino acids: CASKGQGETSGSLDTQYF.

This rearrangement joins TRBV18 to TRBJ1-4, with a possible D match to TRBD1 (6 bases). The CDR3 sequence is 14 residues long. Deletions cut 3 bases from V and 4 bases from J, with 9 bases between. From germline, CDR1 is KGHSH and CDR2 LQKENI. CDR3 bases: TGTGCCAGCTCACCGAGGGACAATAATGAAAAACTGTTTTTT. It encodes CASSPRDNNEKLFF.

The V and J genes are TRBV5-1 and TRBJ2-1; 9 nucleotides align to TRBD1. The length of the CDR3 is 14 residues. The J segment lost 5 bases and the V segment lost 4 bases, leaving 4 bases of the junction unmatched. The V gene's germline CDR1 is SGHRS and CDR2 YFSETQ. In DNA form, the CDR3 reads TGCGCCAGCAGCCAGGGACAGGGCGACAATGAGCAGTTCTTC. It codes for CASSQGQGDNEQFF.

This clone was seen once. The CDR3 nucleotides read TGCGCCAGCAGCTTTCAGGGGGCGCGACAAGAGACCCAGTACTTC. Amino acids: CASSFQGARQETQYF. The genes are TRBV5-1 and TRBJ2-5; 8 positions agree with TRBD1. J was trimmed by 2 bases and V by 2 bases; bases with no gene match: 5. CDR3 length: 15 residues. Germline-derived CDR1 and CDR2 are SGHRS and YFSETQ.

This sequence joins TRBV2 and TRBJ2-1; tentatively, D is TRBD2 (6 bases). The V end was cut by 5 bases, the J end by 8 bases, with 16 bases between. The CDR3 spans 14 residues. Germline V gene sequence: CDR1 SNHLY, CDR2 FYNNEI. The CDR3 DNA reads TGTGCCAGCAGTTCGGGACTCCACTTTGATGAGCAGTTCTTC. It encodes CASSSGLHFDEQFF. The full variable domain, with the rest looked up from reference TRBV2 and TRBJ2-1, is EPEVTQTPSHQVTQMGQEVILRCVPISNHLYFYWYRQILGQKVEFLVSFYNNEISEKSEIFDDQFSVERPDGSNFTLKIRSTKLEDSAMYFCASSSGLHFDEQFFGPGTRLTVL.

The chain's CDR3 is CASRSGEEETQYF. In nucleotides, the CDR3 is TGCGCCAGCAGATCCGGAGAGGAAGAGACCCAGTACTTC. The chain uses TRBV10-2 and TRBJ2-5, with D hard to call. The ends were cut back, 6 bases at V and 3 bases at J, with 11 bases in the middle. This CDR3 contains 13 residues. Germline V gives CDR1 WSHSY, CDR2 SAAADI.

This chain uses TRBV6-6 with TRBJ2-5, with 7 bases aligning to TRBD2. J lost 3 bases, V lost 6 bases, and 10 bases had no gene match. Germline lookup yields CDR1 MNHNY and CDR2 SVGAGI (reference sequence). The CDR3 spans 15 residues. The CDR3 sequence is CASSPGLTLEETQYF. DNA for the CDR3: TGTGCCAGCAGCCCGGGACTAACCCTAGAAGAGACCCAGTACTTC.

This sequence joins TRBV7-8 and TRBJ2-5, with 11 nucleotides matching TRBD2. Germline assignment: CDR1 SGHVS and CDR2 FQNEAQ. The CDR3 is 15 amino acids. V gave up 3 bases and J gave up 2 bases; unmatched junction bases: 2. The CDR3 region is CASSFRLAGQETQYF. In DNA, the CDR3 is TGTGCCAGCAGCTTCCGACTAGCGGGACAAGAGACCCAGTACTTC. Drawing the rest from reference TRBV7-8 and TRBJ2-5, the complete variable domain is GAGVSQSPRYKVAKRGQDVALRCDPISGHVSLFWYQQALGQGPEFLTYFQNEAQLDKSGLPSDRFFAERPEGSVSTLKIQRTQQEDSAVYLCASSFRLAGQETQYFGPGTRLLVL.

The chain carries TRBV19 and TRBJ2-3; no reliable D call. Germline V lookup: CDR1 LNHDA, CDR2 SQIVND (reference sequence). CDR3 length equals 15 residues. V dropped 7 bases and J dropped 2 bases, with 16 bases sitting between them. DNA of the CDR3: TGTGCCAGTACCCCTTGGGCAGGAATCACAGATACGCAGTATTTT. As protein: CASTPWAGITDTQYF.

The chain combines TRBV18 with TRBJ1-4; D uncertain. Germline values: CDR1 KGHSH, CDR2 LQKENI. Trimming removed 1 base at V and 4 bases at J, with 7 bases between. The CDR3 consists of 14 residues. For the CDR3, the DNA is TGTGCCAGCTCACCACGGGGAAGTAATGAAAAACTGTTTTTT. The encoded protein is CASSPRGSNEKLFF.

This clone was seen once. This chain uses TRBV5-1 with TRBJ2-2; D is unclear. Deletions cut 5 bases from V and 2 bases from J, with 10 bases between. Germline loops: CDR1 SGHRS, CDR2 YFSETQ. The CDR3 is made up of 14 amino acids. DNA of the CDR3: TGCGCCAGCAGAGTAGCTTTTAACACCGGGGAGCTGTTTTTT. It yields the protein CASRVAFNTGELFF.

This clone has just one count. This CDR3 is also generated by other DNA sequences in the sample. This rearrangement joins TRBV10-3 to TRBJ2-6; D remains ambiguous. V lost 3 bases and J 0 bases, leaving 12 bases between the germline ends. The CDR3 totals 17 residues. In germline, CDR1 is ENHRY, CDR2 SYGVKD. The CDR3 coding sequence is TGTGCCATCAGTGACCTTGTTCTAAGCTCTGGGGCCAACGTCCTGACTTTC. It specifies CAISDLVLSSGANVLTF.

This clone showed up just once. CDR3 bases: TGTGCCAGCAGTGAAAGGCCCAATCAGCCCCAGCATTTT. It translates to CASSERPNQPQHF. The chain recombines TRBV6-1 with TRBJ1-5; no reliable D call. With 2 bases removed from V and 3 bases from J, the gap between germline ends came to 5 bases. CDR1 is MNHNS, CDR2 SASEGT, per germline. The CDR3 runs 13 residues.

The chain employs TRBV6-5 and TRBJ2-5; tentatively, D is TRBD2 (5 bases). Germline lookup yields CDR1 MNHEY and CDR2 SVGAGI. Trimming stripped 6 bases from V and 8 bases from J, with 16 bases between. The CDR3 sequence is 13 residues long. The CDR3 is CASSPPGGLTQYF. In nucleotides, the CDR3 is TGTGCCAGCAGCCCCCCCGGAGGCCTAACCCAGTACTTC.

This sequence joins TRBV10-3 and TRBJ2-7; D perhaps matches TRBD2 (5 bases). Trimming took off 2 bases at V and 2 bases at J, with 16 bases between the two ends. Germline V gene sequence: CDR1 ENHRY, CDR2 SYGVKD. The CDR3 runs 16 residues. The CDR3 sequence: CAISESAAVLPYEQYF. CDR3 bases: TGTGCCATCAGTGAGAGTGCAGCGGTGCTTCCCTACGAGCAGTACTTC.

The chain couples TRBV6-6 to TRBJ1-2; D unclear. The length of the CDR3 is 15 residues. The ends were cut back, 2 bases at V and 2 bases at J, with 12 bases in the middle. CDR1 is MNHNY, CDR2 SVGAGI, per germline (reference sequence). Here the CDR3 DNA reads TGTGCCAGCAGTTACCTCGCCGACGGAAACTATGGCTACACCTTC. It is translated as CASSYLADGNYGYTF.

The V gene is TRBV27, the J gene TRBJ2-7; D is unclear. The germline V gene encodes CDR1 MNHEY and CDR2 SMNVEV (reference sequence). CDR3 length: 16 residues. The V and J ends lost 6 bases and 6 bases respectively, with 24 bases between them. The CDR3 DNA reads TGTGCCAGCAGCTCTACCATGAAGTTCAGAACTACCGAGCAGTACTTC. Its protein product is CASSSTMKFRTTEQYF.

The chain combines TRBV10-1 with TRBJ2-1, with 13 positions matching TRBD2. In germline, CDR1 is WNHNN, CDR2 SYGVQD (reference sequence). This CDR3 is built from 16 residues. The V and J ends lost 2 bases and 10 bases, in that order; junction bases with no gene match: 8. The CDR3 loop reads CASSEPGLAGFGEQFF. The DNA for the CDR3 is TGCGCCAGCAGTGAGCCGGGACTAGCGGGATTTGGGGAGCAGTTCTTC.

The chain is built from TRBV28 and TRBJ2-1, with TRBD1 as a possible D gene (5 bases). Germline V gives CDR1 MDHEN, CDR2 SYDVKM. This CDR3 region has 11 residues. V was clipped by 8 bases and J by 9 bases, with 11 bases between them. The CDR3 sequence: CASEGAVEQFF. The CDR3 coding sequence is TGTGCCAGCGAAGGGGCGGTTGAGCAGTTCTTC.